This T cell receptor beta chain was recorded in a study of graft-versus-host responses after intestinal transplantation. This table comes from immunoSEQ multiplex PCR, and its TCRdb copy is limited to in-frame clones, with some not included. The repertoire consists of tens of thousands of clones, with approximately 82% occurring once and the leading ten covering about 0.93%. Notes on this clone: What it recognizes is unknown.

This clonotype was sampled from a human donor who was the organ donor for an intestinal transplant. Source: unstimulated CD8+ T cells sorted from spleen or lymph node cells, taken before transplant.

CDR3 coding DNA: TGCAGCGTTGAGGGCAGGGGGAACGTGAACACTGAAGCTTTCTTT. As protein: CSVEGRGNVNTEAFF. The rearrangement uses TRBV29-1 and TRBJ1-1; 7 nucleotides match TRBD1. V gave up 3 bases and J gave up 0 bases; unmatched junction bases: 7. Germline loops: CDR1 SQVTM, CDR2 ANQGSEA. The length of the CDR3 is 15 residues.